A single sample gave rise to the 20 T cell receptor beta chains below, sequenced in a study of long-term antiretroviral therapy in people with HIV. Survey-level resolution applied to immunoSEQ assay v3.0. Sequenced by immunoSEQ multiplex PCR; TCRdb stores in-frame clones only, minus some. The table lists 15,000 to 20,000 clones, 76% of them singletons. The sample in question was unsorted PBMCs, obtained 0.5 years before starting antiretroviral therapy. Source of these receptors: a woman in her 50s with HIV.

This rearrangement joins TRBV7-9 to TRBJ1-4; 8 bases align to TRBD1. This CDR3 comprises 16 residues. Trimming took 0 bases from V and 8 from J; bases not matched to a gene: 8. Germline V gives CDR1 SEHNR, CDR2 FQNEAQ (reference sequence). CDR3 loop: CASSLAGRGLGEKLFF. The CDR3 DNA is TGTGCCAGCAGCTTAGCAGGCAGGGGGCTTGGCGAAAAACTGTTTTTT.

The chain employs TRBV2 and TRBJ1-2, with D perhaps matching TRBD1 (5 bases). This CDR3 contains 16 residues. From germline, CDR1 is SNHLY and CDR2 FYNNEI. Trimming shortened V by 2 bases and J by 4 bases, and 17 bases separated the two germline ends. As DNA, the CDR3 is TGTGCCAGCAGTGAACGGGTCTGGGACCGCCTCTATGGCTACACCTTC. Its protein is CASSERVWDRLYGYTF.

The chain combines TRBV11-3 with TRBJ2-5, with D perhaps TRBD1 or TRBD2 (5 bases each). V lost 5 bases and J lost 7, with 14 bases in between. CDR3 length: 13 residues. Germline CDR1 SGHNT, CDR2 YENEEA. CDR3: CASSTGTAATQYF. DNA of the CDR3: TGTGCCAGCAGCACGGGGACCGCTGCGACCCAGTACTTC. Together with reference TRBV11-3 and TRBJ2-5, the CDR3 gives the full variable domain: EAGVVQSPRYKIIEKKQPVAFWCNPISGHNTLYWYLQNLGQGPELLIRYENEEAVDDSQLPKDRFSAERLKGVDSTLKIQPAELGDSAVYLCASSTGTAATQYFGPGTRLLVL.

This chain joins TRBV29-1 and TRBJ2-7; the D gene could be TRBD1 or TRBD2 (5 bases each). The CDR3 length is 11 residues. The germline gives CDR1 SQVTM, CDR2 ANQGSEA. Trimming pared 4 bases from V and 7 bases from J, leaving 11 bases between. In nucleotides, the CDR3 is TGCAGCGTTGGGACGGGACGAGAGCAGTACTTC. The encoded protein is CSVGTGREQYF.

V is TRBV11-2 and J is TRBJ2-7; the D gene could be TRBD1 or TRBD2 (6 bases each). CDR3 length: 14 residues. Trimming stripped 5 bases from V and 0 bases from J, with 11 bases between. Looked up from germline, CDR1 is SGHAT and CDR2 is FQNNGV. CDR3 sequence (DNA): TGTGCCAGCAGCAGGGGGGCGAGCTCCTACGAGCAGTACTTC. Residues: CASSRGASSYEQYF.

The rearrangement joins TRBV7-2 to TRBJ2-3; D remains ambiguous. Per germline, CDR1 SGHTA and CDR2 FQGNSA. The CDR3 has 13 residues. The germline V and J ends were trimmed by 1 base and 5 bases, with 7 bases remaining between them. This CDR3 is CASSLGAQDTQYF. CDR3 in DNA: TGTGCCAGCAGCTTAGGCGCACAAGATACGCAGTATTTT. Full variable domain (outside the CDR3, taken from reference TRBV7-2 and TRBJ2-3): GAGVSQSPSNKVTEKGKDVELRCDPISGHTALYWYRQSLGQGLEFLIYFQGNSAPDKSGLPSDRFSAERTGGSVSTLTIQRTQQEDSAVYLCASSLGAQDTQYFGPGTRLTVL.

This rearrangement joins TRBV10-3 to TRBJ2-3; 8 bases align to TRBD2. The CDR3 runs to 15 residues. Germline V gene sequence: CDR1 ENHRY, CDR2 SYGVKD. The ends lost 4 bases at V and 2 bases at J; junction bases unmatched: 5. The CDR3 region is CAISVRGGYTDTQYF. CDR3 DNA sequence: TGTGCCATCAGTGTACGGGGGGGGTACACAGATACGCAGTATTTT.

The CDR3 region is CASSLGPDRESNYGYTF. CDR3 coding DNA: TGTGCCAGCAGCTTAGGGCCTGACAGGGAGTCTAACTATGGCTACACCTTC. The chain recombines TRBV7-3 with TRBJ1-2, with 7 bases lining up with TRBD1. The CDR3 has 17 amino acids. Germline values: CDR1 SGHTA, CDR2 FQGTGA. The V gene end was trimmed by 2 bases and the J gene end by 0 bases; junction bases not matched to a gene: 9.

This chain joins TRBV29-1 and TRBJ1-2; perhaps TRBD1 as D (5 bases). The V end was cut by 4 bases, the J end by 6 bases, with 9 bases between. The germline V gene has CDR1 SQVTM and CDR2 ANQGSEA. The CDR3 length is 11 residues. In DNA form, the CDR3 reads TGCAGCGTTGTCTGGGGGAATGGCTACACCTTC. It specifies CSVVWGNGYTF.

DNA for the CDR3: TGTGCCAGCAGGAGGGAAGGGTACGATTCACCCCTCCACTTT. Translation gives CASRREGYDSPLHF. V gene TRBV6-5 combines with J gene TRBJ1-6; no definite D call. The CDR3 sequence is 14 residues long. Trimming took 6 bases from V and 8 from J, leaving 14 bases between them. Germline CDR1 reads MNHEY; CDR2 reads SVGAGI.

The chain links TRBV6-5 to TRBJ2-1; D gene uncertain. Germline values: CDR1 MNHEY, CDR2 SVGAGI. The CDR3 is 14 amino acids. V was shortened by 0 bases and J by 6 bases, with 9 bases between the two germline ends. DNA for the CDR3: TGTGCCAGCAGTTACTCGGGTTTGGCCAATGAGCAGTTCTTC. Protein sequence: CASSYSGLANEQFF.

This clone is classed as medium-sized. The chain is built from TRBV7-2 and TRBJ1-5; D ambiguous. The CDR3 contains 16 residues. Germline V gene lookup returns CDR1 SGHTA and CDR2 FQGNSA. V was shortened by 5 bases and J by 3 bases, with 17 bases between the two germline ends. The chain's CDR3 is CASSPSALPPNQPQHF. DNA of the CDR3: TGTGCCAGCAGCCCTTCGGCCTTACCGCCCAATCAGCCCCAGCATTTT.

The chain recombines TRBV7-9 with TRBJ2-7; 7 bases agree with TRBD1. There are 15 residues in the CDR3. Looked up from germline, CDR1 is SEHNR and CDR2 is FQNEAQ (reference sequence). The ends lost 4 bases at V and 4 bases at J; junction bases unmatched: 10. Here the CDR3 reads CASSSSGTDMYEQYV. DNA of the CDR3: TGTGCCAGCAGCTCCTCCGGGACAGACATGTACGAGCAGTACGTC.

This clone was seen more than once but under ten times. This sequence joins TRBV5-4 and TRBJ2-2; D gene uncertain. CDR3 length equals 14 residues. Trimming took 2 bases from V and 2 from J, leaving 7 bases between them. CDR1 is SGHNT, CDR2 YYREEE, per germline (reference sequence). The CDR3 nucleotides are TGTGCCAGCAGCTTAGACTTTAACACCGGGGAGCTGTTTTTT. It encodes CASSLDFNTGELFF.

This clone was detected a few times. The chain joins TRBV28 to TRBJ2-7, with D perhaps matching TRBD2 (6 bases). The CDR3 totals 16 residues. Trimming removed 5 bases from V and 1 base from J, with 18 bases in between. Looked up from germline, CDR1 is MDHEN and CDR2 is SYDVKM. This chain's CDR3 is CASSPPPYGGSYEQYF. The DNA for the CDR3 is TGTGCCAGCAGTCCACCCCCCTACGGGGGTTCCTACGAGCAGTACTTC.

The sample holds one count of this clone. The chain joins TRBV18 to TRBJ2-2; tentatively, D is TRBD1 (5 bases). CDR3 size: 12 residues. CDR1 KGHSH and CDR2 LQKENI come from the germline V gene. V lost 3 bases and J lost 8, with 7 bases in between. CDR3 coding DNA: TGTGCCAGCTCACCTGGGGCGGGGGAGCTGTTTTTT. It yields the protein CASSPGAGELFF.

Sample share makes this clone medium-sized (0.01 to 0.1%). V usage is TRBV6-1 and J usage is TRBJ1-1, with 7 positions matching TRBD1. The CDR3 covers 15 residues. Germline CDR1 and CDR2: MNHNS and SASEGT. Trimming at V came to 9 bases and at J to 1 base, leaving 11 bases not matched to a gene. DNA of the CDR3: TGTGCCAGTCTGACAGGGTCGGCGCAGAACACTGAAGCTTTCTTT. It is translated as CASLTGSAQNTEAFF.

The chain is built from TRBV7-3 and TRBJ1-1; maybe TRBD1 (5 bases). The CDR3 length is 13 residues. The germline gives CDR1 SGHTA, CDR2 FQGTGA. V was trimmed by 1 base and J by 11 bases, leaving 14 bases between them. CDR3 in amino acids: CASSLSQTADAFF. The DNA for the CDR3 is TGTGCCAGCAGCTTAAGCCAGACAGCCGACGCTTTCTTT.

The chain joins TRBV28 to TRBJ1-5; D is possibly TRBD1 (6 bases). V gave up 3 bases and J gave up 7 bases, with 22 bases separating them. Germline V gives CDR1 MDHEN, CDR2 SYDVKM. The CDR3 loop spans 17 amino acids. This chain's CDR3 is CASSLGRGGDSGQPQHF. The CDR3 bases are TGTGCCAGCAGTTTGGGACGAGGGGGTGACTCGGGGCAGCCCCAGCATTTT. Drawing the rest from reference TRBV28 and TRBJ1-5, the complete variable domain is DVKVTQSSRYLVKRTGEKVFLECVQDMDHENMFWYRQDPGLGLRLIYFSYDVKMKEKGDIPEGYSVSREKKERFSLILESASTNQTSMYLCASSLGRGGDSGQPQHFGDGTRLSIL.

The V gene is TRBV7-3, the J gene TRBJ2-6, with 9 bases identical to TRBD1. The CDR3 contains 18 residues. J lost 0 bases, V lost 5 bases, and 8 bases had no gene match. Germline lookup yields CDR1 SGHTA and CDR2 FQGTGA. For the CDR3, the DNA is TGTGCCAGCAGCCTACGGGACAGGGCGAGCTCTGGGGCCAACGTCCTGACTTTC. It encodes CASSLRDRASSGANVLTF.